This TCR beta chain was found in a study of cytomegalovirus exposure and HLA in healthy donors (dated by TCRdb to between 2016 and 2019). At the level of the whole study: An earlier analysis of fewer than 750 of the donors reported over 250 Gb of sequence data and approximately 120 million unique TCR beta sequences obtained from roughly 180 million T cells. The later analysis used no new phenotypic data to find candidate immune exposures, relying instead on TCR beta sequences and their occurrence across donors. Among roughly 400 genotyped donors of the cohort, an average of about 220,000 unique TCR beta nucleotide sequences was sequenced per donor, of which 15% to 20% were non-productive. A separate validation cohort of about 110 different subjects was used in addition to the roughly 640-subject first cohort. Around 300 gigabases of sequencing data and approximately 85 million unique TCR sequences were included in an early release covering around 650 HLA-typed donors. Of the roughly 390 genotyped donors, roughly 80% were placed in the genetic ancestry cluster associated with self-reported Caucasian donors. All discovery cohort repertoires had been generated using a single sequencing platform. Donor age, sex, ethnicity and CMV serostatus were compiled together with the repertoire data. The number of typed donors differed by locus: about 620-630 for A, B, C, DRB1 and DQB1; 500 to 550 for DQA1; about 600 for DPA1; and around 490 for DPB1. Because of strong linkage in the cohort, roughly five DR-DQ haplotypes were treated as single units for association and clustering. High-throughput TCR immunosequencing, statistical association of individual TCRs with disease status, and machine learning were combined to predict cytomegalovirus infection status. A later analysis re-examined previously published TCR beta repertoires from roughly 650 donors and added high-resolution HLA genotyping to investigate patterns of TCR occurrence. A later genetic analysis took genome-wide SNP genotypes for about 65% of the 666 donors and used that subset as a discovery cohort. In an earlier analysis of 500 to 650 of the donors, high-throughput TCR beta sequencing was used to judge whether each TCR beta V gene segment behaved as functional or pseudogenic. The study was designed to test whether signatures of past pathogen exposure could be identified by cataloging public T cell receptors. The study used immunosequencing to profile the T cell repertoires of 600 to 850 subjects and linked those repertoires to cytomegalovirus serostatus. HLA typing included class I and class II loci at four-digit resolution. Findings and caveats that apply to the study as a whole: A later genetic analysis reported fewer N-insertions in productive TCRs among donors in an Asian-associated ancestry cluster than the roughly 700-donor mean. Across donors, most TCR sequences were observed very rarely, whereas some public TCRs were present in many individuals. The study listed 150 to 200 TCR beta chains as associated with cytomegalovirus. Because counts were too low, seventeen rarely observed V segments, including chromosome 9 orphons, were left out of the earlier analysis of approximately 580 of the donors. In a later analysis, 15,000 to 20,000 TCR beta sequences were associated with specific HLA alleles at a false discovery rate of 0.05. Some IMGT-functional V segments, including TRBV6-2 and TRBV6-3, could not be told apart with the 87-base-pair reads, so those segments were excluded. A later analysis found that HLA-associated TCR beta chains were more clonally expanded and had lower generation probabilities than equally common non-associated chains. A further reported finding was that TCR beta sequences accurately predicted the HLA-A and HLA-B alleles for most subjects in the first cohort. In a later analysis, several top co-occurrence clusters were reported to appear linked to parvovirus B19, influenza, CMV and Epstein-Barr virus. In vitro tests confirmed that a few of the cytomegalovirus-associated TCR beta chains recognize cytomegalovirus antigens. A later genetic analysis associated a missense DCLRE1C variant with V-gene and J-gene trimming of TCR beta chains, and an independent cohort replicated the association. The classifier was reported to diagnose cytomegalovirus status with high specificity and sensitivity in both the original cohort and the validation cohort. According to a later analysis, TCR association rates differed among HLA loci, with DRB1 alleles showing the most associated TCRs and HLA-C alleles showing the fewest. Because HLA typing was missing for some donors at each locus, association tests included only the typed subset. The cohort was sequenced for TCR beta chains only, and without alpha or paired-chain data the features that could be detected were limited. The authors suggested that the approach could potentially be generalized to other disease states and immunological phenotypes. Correlated functional status among segregating V segments might be attributable to linkage disequilibrium, but an unknown experimental factor could not be ruled out. Strong co-occurrence of HLA alleles, especially DR and DQ, made assigning TCR associations to individual alleles difficult. A cluster of highly shared sequence variants was judged likely to be a technical artifact of the sequencing pipeline. CMV serostatus was the only immune exposure information available for the cohort. Presence/absence analyses assumed roughly uniform sequencing depth across donors, an assumption that may not hold. Most CMV-associated TCR beta chains appeared to be HLA-restricted in a later analysis, and the HLA associations seemed to be driven largely by CMV exposure. In an earlier analysis of around 500 of the donors, most TCR beta V segments appeared in productive rearrangements about 87% or about 30% of the time, broadly matching IMGT annotations.

The library was made by the immunoSEQ multiplex PCR assay. For the multiplex PCR, a mixture combining 60 forward primers for TCR Vbeta segments and 13 reverse primers for TCR Jbeta segments was used. A multiplex PCR assay on genomic DNA amplified the CDR3 region of rearranged TCR beta genes. On the Illumina HiSeq System, the amplified TCR beta libraries were sequenced as 87-base-pair reads. Per the source publication's procedure: Across the roughly 600 repertoires, a later analysis counted 78 million or so unique TCR beta chains, approximately 12 million of which were shared by at least two donors. A nearest-neighbor algorithm error-corrected the raw reads and collapsed the reads into unique sequences, merging closely related sequences to remove PCR and sequencing errors. V, D and J gene segments were assigned by aligning CDR3 sequences to IMGT reference sequences. For a sequence to be retained, at least a six-nucleotide match to both a V gene segment and a J gene segment was required. A rearrangement was called productive if the CDR3 had no stop codons and remained in frame with V and J, and every other rearrangement was called non-productive. CDR3 was defined according to IMGT convention as the region running from the second conserved V-encoded cysteine to the conserved J-encoded phenylalanine. In an earlier analysis of more than 550 of the donors, sequences lacking an unambiguous match to a single V gene segment were excluded. An earlier analysis of some 610 of the donors called V segments functional above 56.7% productive rearrangements and segregating when the between-donor standard deviation exceeded 5%. To diagnose cytomegalovirus status from the catalog of TCR beta chain sequences, a statistical classification framework was built. In a later analysis, V and J genes were assigned by comparing TCR nucleotide sequences against IMGT/GENE-DB human TR gene sequences. A later analysis assigned CDR3 sequences and most-parsimonious VDJ recombination scenarios with the TCRdist pipeline. A later analysis defined each TCR beta chain by its CDR3 amino acid sequence plus V-gene family, and excluded reads lacking a unique V-gene family. A later analysis removed roughly 590 highly shared, low-generation-probability nucleotide sequences to deal with suspected cross-contamination and a sequencing artifact. In a later analysis, a clonal expansion index for each public chain was calculated from normalized within-repertoire ranks of inferred template counts. A later analysis computed generation probabilities with a VDJ recombination model fitted to out-of-frame rearrangements, and checked the results against IGoR. A later analysis scored TCR-TCR, TCR-HLA and TCR-CMV co-occurrence with hypergeometric tests, applying a repertoire-size bias correction to TCR pairs. In a later analysis, false discovery rates were estimated by permuting HLA or CMV assignments 20 times. A later analysis grouped co-occurring TCRs with DBSCAN, adding TCRdist sequence similarity when clustering within HLA-allele-positive subsets. Repertoires with fewer than 30,000 or more than 120,000 public chains were left out of co-occurrence clustering, as were a handful of repertoires with anomalous nucleotide sharing. In its TCRdb copy, this immuneACCESS table keeps in-frame sequences only and misses some clones. Where compared with another copy, unresolved V genes explain less than half of these, and the others have no known cause. V and J calls and clone size come straight from that table; D and trimming were deduced from the DNA. The sample data list 150,000 to 200,000 clones, and roughly 83% of these were observed just once. 1.6% of the sample comes from the top ten.

On this clone: It has no known antigen specificity. No clone much larger than this one lies a single base away; base qualities are absent.

The cohort comprised under 700 healthy bone marrow donors. At the time of sampling, every cohort member was nominally healthy, though immune exposures that went unrecorded were likely present. The donor tested CMV seronegative and was one of the 352 seronegative cohort members. A peripheral blood sample was collected from each donor, and TCR beta sequencing was performed on peripheral blood mononuclear cells. Genomic DNA was extracted from the blood cell samples with the Qiagen DNeasy Blood Extraction Kit. According to the germline V gene, CDR1 reads MDHEN and CDR2 reads SYDVKM. V loses 5 bases of germline sequence and J loses 5 bases, and the interval between the two ends is 21 bases. The CDR3 numbers 16 residues from cysteine through phenylalanine. The only DNA kept is the CDR3, 48 bases in frame from the first base.

This receptor was obtained from a woman aged 50 to 65 in good health and CMV-seronegative. The chain couples TRBV28 to TRBJ2-5; TRBD1 is possibly the D segment (6 matching bases). Sequenced: PBMCs. CDR3 reads: CASSPQDRRVVETQYF. The DNA reads TGTGCCAGCAGTCCCCAGGACAGAAGGGTCGTGGAGACCCAGTACTTC.